The 24 T cell receptor beta chains reported below all come from one sample, sequenced in a study of cytomegalovirus exposure and HLA in healthy donors. Primers: 60 Vbeta forward and 13 Jbeta reverse. Method: immunoSEQ multiplex PCR; TCRdb's copy keeps in-frame clones and lacks some. The top ten hold roughly 0.71% of the sample, which has 200,000 to 250,000 clones, roughly 84% seen once. Sequencing was performed on PBMCs. The source is a boy between 2 and 10 years old in good health and CMV-seronegative.

CDR3 protein: CASSQESRLVDEQFF. The CDR3 DNA sequence: TGCGCCAGCAGCCAAGAATCGCGTTTGGTCGATGAGCAGTTCTTC. The rearrangement joins TRBV4-1 to TRBJ2-1; D is undetermined. Per germline, CDR1 MGHRA and CDR2 YSYEKL. The CDR3 loop spans 15 amino acids. V lost 0 bases, J lost 8 bases, and 14 bases lay in between.

The chain is built from TRBV15 and TRBJ1-2, with TRBD1 identical over 12 bases. Germline trimming cut 1 base from V and 2 bases from J; bases unmatched to any gene: 8. Germline values: CDR1 LNHNV, CDR2 YYDKDF (reference sequence). The CDR3 sequence is 18 residues long. CDR3 residues: CATSRGDRGPPLNYGYTF. As DNA, the CDR3 is TGTGCCACCAGCAGAGGGGACAGGGGGCCCCCCTTAAACTATGGCTACACCTTC.

The rearrangement links TRBV25-1 to TRBJ2-7, with D maybe TRBD1 (7 bases). Germline loops: CDR1 MGHDK, CDR2 SYGVNS. The CDR3 is 14 amino acids. The germline V and J ends were trimmed by 6 bases and 3 bases, with 15 bases remaining between them. The CDR3 sequence: CASRDQGGRYEQYF. CDR3 DNA sequence: TGTGCCAGCAGAGACCAGGGGGGACGCTACGAGCAGTACTTC.

This clone was observed once. The chain uses TRBV2 and TRBJ2-7; possibly TRBD1 for D (5 bases). This CDR3 region has 14 residues. Germline-derived CDR1 and CDR2 are SNHLY and FYNNEI. Trimming removed 7 bases from V and 2 bases from J, with 15 bases in between. CDR3 bases: TGTGCCAGCACAGTGGCAGGGTCTACCTACGAGCAGTACTTC. Translation: CASTVAGSTYEQYF.

V usage is TRBV25-1 and J usage is TRBJ2-1; D remains ambiguous. CDR1 is MGHDK and CDR2 is SYGVNS in the germline V gene. This CDR3 contains 15 residues. Trimming pared 5 bases from V and 5 bases from J, leaving 16 bases between. The DNA for the CDR3 is TGTGCCAGCAGTTCATTTGGGCAAAACCACAATGAGCAGTTCTTC. Protein: CASSSFGQNHNEQFF.

V is TRBV6-5 and J is TRBJ1-1; possibly TRBD1 for D (6 bases). Germline values: CDR1 MNHEY, CDR2 SVGAGI. Trimming stripped 0 bases from V and 1 base from J, with 9 bases between. This CDR3 region has 15 residues. DNA for the CDR3: TGTGCCAGCAGTTACTCGCGGGGGGCGAACACTGAAGCTTTCTTT. Residues: CASSYSRGANTEAFF.

Comment on this clone: The germline gene is not matched at one end of the junction; a read error may be the cause. The chain uses TRBV2 and TRBJ2-7; D might be TRBD2 (5 bases). Looked up from germline, CDR1 is SNHLY and CDR2 is FYNNEI. The CDR3 is 11 residues long. Written as DNA, the CDR3 is TGCGTTACCGGAGGACGAGAGATTTGGTACTTC. It encodes CVTGGREIWYF.

The chain recombines TRBV9 with TRBJ2-5; D is uncertain. V was cut by 0 bases and J by 3 bases, with 9 bases left in between. Germline assignment: CDR1 SGDLS and CDR2 YYNGEE. CDR3 length equals 14 residues. The DNA of the CDR3 is TGTGCCAGCAGCGTAGGGGTTACAGAAGAGACCCAGTACTTC. This encodes CASSVGVTEETQYF.

J is TRBJ2-7 and V is TRBV5-6, with 7 bases fitting TRBD2. V shed 4 bases, J shed 7 bases, and the junction held 11 bases outside the gene matches. Germline assignment: CDR1 SGHDT and CDR2 YYEEEE. The CDR3 loop spans 14 amino acids. The CDR3 nucleotides are TGTGCCAGCAGCCGCAGATTTGCGGGAGATGAGCAGTACTTC. Protein sequence: CASSRRFAGDEQYF.

This clone was seen more than once but under ten times. DNA of the CDR3: TGTGCCAGCAGCTGGACAGCCCGGATTATGAACACTGAAGCTTTCTTT. This encodes CASSWTARIMNTEAFF. The V gene is TRBV5-6, the J gene TRBJ1-1; D perhaps matches TRBD1 (6 bases). The CDR3 loop spans 16 amino acids. Trimming stripped 3 bases from V and 0 bases from J, with 15 bases between. Germline CDR1 reads SGHDT; CDR2 reads YYEEEE.

The rearrangement links TRBV7-9 to TRBJ2-1; 7 bases match TRBD1. V lost 5 bases to trimming and J lost 6 bases; unmatched junction nucleotides: 4. Germline V gene lookup returns CDR1 SEHNR and CDR2 FQNEAQ (reference sequence). The CDR3 sequence is 13 residues long. The CDR3 region is CASSPRDSNEQFF. The CDR3 DNA reads as TGTGCCAGCAGCCCCAGGGACAGCAATGAGCAGTTCTTC.

CDR3 DNA sequence: TGTGCCAGCAGTTTACGGGGGTCTGATGAGCAGTTCTTC. This translates into CASSLRGSDEQFF. V is TRBV27 and J is TRBJ2-1; possible D gene TRBD2, 6 bases. The V and J ends lost 2 bases and 8 bases respectively, with 10 bases between them. CDR1 MNHEY and CDR2 SMNVEV come from the germline V gene (reference sequence). CDR3 length: 13 amino acids.

The V gene is TRBV23-1, the J gene TRBJ1-1, with D possibly TRBD1 on 5 matching bases. TRBV23-1 qualifies as an ORF whose function is uncertain. V gave up 4 bases and J gave up 4 bases, with 10 bases separating them. The CDR3 totals 13 residues. The CDR3 coding sequence is TGCGCCAGCAGTCGAACCGGGGGCACTGAAGCTTTCTTT. It yields the protein CASSRTGGTEAFF.

Remarks on this clone: The junction differs from germline at one of its ends, possibly a read error. This rearrangement joins TRBV7-7 to TRBJ2-5; TRBD2 agrees at 9 bases. The CDR3 is 15 residues long. In germline, CDR1 is SSHAT, CDR2 FNYEAQ (reference sequence). CDR3: CASSVSSGTGETQYF. CDR3 bases: TGTGCTAGCAGCGTCTCTAGCGGGACGGGAGAGACCCAGTACTTC.

The rearrangement joins TRBV10-1 to TRBJ2-3; 12 nucleotides match TRBD2. J was trimmed by 4 bases and V by 3 bases; bases with no gene match: 2. The CDR3 sequence is 15 residues long. Germline V gene data show CDR1 as WNHNN and CDR2 as SYGVQD (reference sequence). The CDR3 reads CASSDASGGADTQYF. In DNA form, the CDR3 reads TGCGCCAGCAGTGACGCTAGCGGGGGGGCAGATACGCAGTATTTT.

V is TRBV7-6 and J is TRBJ2-2; possibly TRBD1 for D (6 bases). CDR1 SGHVS and CDR2 FNYEAQ come from the germline V gene. The CDR3 extends over 15 amino acids. Trimming stripped 5 bases from V and 5 bases from J, with 15 bases between. The CDR3 nucleotides are TGTGCCAGCAGCGGAACAGGGCATTCGACCGGGGAGCTGTTTTTT. This sequence encodes CASSGTGHSTGELFF.

The chain uses TRBV5-1 and TRBJ2-6, with D uncertain. The V end was cut by 1 base, the J end by 1 base, with 6 bases between. Germline-derived CDR1 and CDR2 are SGHRS and YFSETQ. The CDR3 totals 15 residues. The CDR3 region has the DNA TGCGCCAGCAGCTTGTATAGTTCTGGGGCCAACGTCCTGACTTTC. Its translation: CASSLYSSGANVLTF.

J is TRBJ2-1 and V is TRBV20-1; D unclear. Per the germline V gene, CDR1 is DFQATT and CDR2 is SNEGSKA (reference sequence). The V gene lost 5 bases and the J gene lost 2 bases, with 4 bases spanning the gap. The CDR3 runs to 11 residues. CDR3 in amino acids: CSAPAYNEQFF. In DNA form, the CDR3 reads TGCAGTGCTCCCGCCTACAATGAGCAGTTCTTC.

For the CDR3, the DNA is TGTGCCAGCAGCTTGGACATTTCCTACGAGCAGTACTTC. Translation: CASSLDISYEQYF. This chain joins TRBV5-5 and TRBJ2-7; D not certain. This CDR3 contains 13 residues. With 0 bases removed from V and 1 base from J, the gap between germline ends came to 5 bases. Germline V gene lookup returns CDR1 SGHKS and CDR2 YYEKEE (reference sequence).

The chain recombines TRBV29-1 with TRBJ1-2; 7 nucleotides match TRBD1. Losses at the gene ends were 2 bases for V and 7 bases for J; bases not matched to a gene: 7. The germline gives CDR1 SQVTM, CDR2 ANQGSEA. The length of the CDR3 is 13 residues. The DNA of the CDR3 is TGCAGCGTTGAAATGGGACAGATGCTTGGCTACACCTTC. Its translation is CSVEMGQMLGYTF.

The rearrangement uses TRBV11-2 and TRBJ1-1; perhaps TRBD1 as D (5 bases). The germline V gene encodes CDR1 SGHAT and CDR2 FQNNGV. The CDR3 runs to 16 residues. Trimming took 1 base from V and 0 from J, leaving 12 bases between them. The CDR3 DNA sequence: TGTGCCAGCAGCTTAGTGGCAGGGAAGTTGAACACTGAAGCTTTCTTT. This encodes CASSLVAGKLNTEAFF.

The chain joins TRBV7-5 to TRBJ1-1. TRBV7-5 is deemed a pseudogene. The CDR3 loop spans 17 amino acids. CDR3 DNA: TGTGCCAGAAGCTCGCACTCACCGGGACTCACTAAGGATGAAGCTTTCTTT. Residues: CARSSHSPGLTKDEAFF.

CDR3 in amino acids: CASRQSEDTQYF. The CDR3 DNA follows: TGTGCCAGCAGACAGTCCGAAGATACGCAGTATTTT. The chain recombines TRBV6-1 with TRBJ2-3, with D uncertain. CDR1 and CDR2 (germline): MNHNS, SASEGT. CDR3 length: 12 residues. V was clipped by 6 bases and J by 5 bases, with 9 bases between them.

The CDR3 loop reads CSVDSYGYTF. The CDR3 bases are TGCAGCGTTGACAGTTATGGCTACACCTTC. This chain joins TRBV29-1 and TRBJ1-2; D remains ambiguous. V dropped 3 bases and J dropped 5 bases, with 4 bases sitting between them. CDR3 length: 10 amino acids. Germline V lookup: CDR1 SQVTM, CDR2 ANQGSEA.